This T cell receptor (beta chain) was sequenced during a study of cytomegalovirus exposure and HLA in healthy donors. The PCR contained 60 Vbeta and 13 Jbeta primers. Assay: immunoSEQ multiplex PCR; the TCRdb copy retains only in-frame clones and omits some. The data contain 40,000 to 55,000 clones, about three quarters of them singletons. V lost 3 bases and J lost 0, with 6 bases in between. Germline V gene sequence: CDR1 ENHRY, CDR2 SYGVKD. This CDR3 contains 14 residues. This clone was seen more than once but under ten times. The rearrangement links TRBV10-3 to TRBJ1-5, with D maybe TRBD1 (6 bases). Sequencing was performed on PBMCs. The source of this sequence is a woman aged 25 to 39 in good health and CMV-seronegative. Here the CDR3 DNA reads TGTGCCATCAGTGAACAGGGTAGCAATCAGCCCCAGCATTTT. Amino acids: CAISEQGSNQPQHF.